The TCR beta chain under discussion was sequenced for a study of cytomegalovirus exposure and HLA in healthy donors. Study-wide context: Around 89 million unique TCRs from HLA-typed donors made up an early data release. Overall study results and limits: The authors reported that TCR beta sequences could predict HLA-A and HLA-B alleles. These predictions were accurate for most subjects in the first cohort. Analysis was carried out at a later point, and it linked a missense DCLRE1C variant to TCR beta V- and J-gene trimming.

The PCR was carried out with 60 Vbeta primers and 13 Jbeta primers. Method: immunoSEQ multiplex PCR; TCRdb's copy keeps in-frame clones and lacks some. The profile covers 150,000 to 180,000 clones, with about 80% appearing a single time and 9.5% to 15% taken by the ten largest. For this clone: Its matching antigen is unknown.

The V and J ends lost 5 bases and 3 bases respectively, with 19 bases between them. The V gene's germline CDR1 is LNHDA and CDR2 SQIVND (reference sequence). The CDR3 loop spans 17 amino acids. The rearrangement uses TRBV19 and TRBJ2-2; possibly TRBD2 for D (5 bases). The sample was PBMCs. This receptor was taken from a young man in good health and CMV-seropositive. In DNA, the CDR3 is TGTGCCAGTAGTGTTGGACCCACGACGGAGGACACCGGGGAGCTGTTTTTT. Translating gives CASSVGPTTEDTGELFF.